The 23 T cell receptor beta chains below all came from one sample that was sequenced in a study of response to subunit inactivated influenza vaccine. TCRdb reprocessed the RT-PCR reads via MiXCR and lists one record per CDR3 protein. The sample has a few hundred thousand distinct CDR3 sequences, approximately 6.9% seen once. The starting material was PBMCs from blood, obtained roughly 24 months after vaccination. The receptors derive from a man aged 45-69 years who received an inactivated influenza vaccine.

This clonotype was seen more than once but under ten times. The rearrangement links TRBV5-1 to TRBJ2-1; possible D gene TRBD1, 6 bases. This CDR3 spans 15 amino acids. V was clipped by 6 bases and J by 7 bases, with 20 bases between them. Germline V CDR1 and CDR2: SGHRS, YFSETQ. CDR3 residues: CASTLQGNGWNEQFF. DNA for the CDR3: TGCGCCAGCACCCTTCAGGGGAATGGGTGGAATGAGCAGTTCTTC.

This clonotype was observed many times. This chain links TRBV6-5 with TRBJ2-2; possible D gene TRBD1, 6 bases. V lost 2 bases, J lost 8 bases, and 18 bases lay in between. The CDR3 is 16 amino acids. CDR1 and CDR2 (germline): MNHEY, SVGAGI. The chain's CDR3 is CASSYTPPGETGELFF. The CDR3, as DNA: TGTGCCAGCAGTTACACCCCGCCAGGGGAAACAGGGGAGCTGTTTTTT.

A remark on this clonotype: One end of the junction varies from germline; a read error may be responsible. This chain uses TRBV6-6 with TRBJ2-5, with 7 positions matching TRBD1. This CDR3 comprises 13 residues. Germline CDR1 reads MNHNY; CDR2 reads SVGAGI (reference sequence). The CDR3 is CATSKTGLETQYF. The CDR3 DNA sequence: TGTGCCACCAGTAAGACAGGGTTGGAGACCCAGTACTTC.

The rearrangement uses TRBV3-1 and TRBJ2-1, with D tentatively TRBD1 (6 bases). V dropped 1 base and J dropped 0 bases, with 10 bases sitting between them. The CDR3 is 16 amino acids. Germline values: CDR1 LGHDT, CDR2 YNNKEL (reference sequence). DNA for the CDR3: TGTGCCAGCAGCCAAGGTACAGGGAGCTCCTACAATGAGCAGTTCTTC. This encodes CASSQGTGSSYNEQFF.

This clonotype was seen at least ten times. The V gene is TRBV29-1, the J gene TRBJ1-5; D not resolved. CDR1 and CDR2 from the germline V gene are SQVTM and ANQGSEA. Trimming took off 4 bases at V and 3 bases at J, with 13 bases between the two ends. The CDR3 totals 14 residues. CDR3 loop: CSVAAAANNQPQHF. CDR3 DNA: TGCAGCGTTGCGGCCGCGGCCAACAATCAGCCCCAGCATTTT.

This clonotype was counted a few times. The chain recombines TRBV5-1 with TRBJ2-5; perhaps D is TRBD1 or TRBD2 (5 bases each). CDR3 size: 17 residues. V shed 0 bases and J shed 1 base, with 16 bases lying between them. Looked up from germline, CDR1 is SGHRS and CDR2 is YFSETQ. The CDR3 nucleotides are TGCGCCAGCAGCTTGGGGGGGAGATCCCAGGGCCAAGAGACCCAGTACTTC. This gives the protein CASSLGGRSQGQETQYF.

This clonotype was counted at least ten times. This rearrangement joins TRBV12-3 or TRBV12-4 to TRBJ1-1, with D uncertain. V lost 2 bases to trimming and J lost 4 bases, with 8 bases between them. The CDR3 covers 13 residues. The CDR3 protein is CASSLRVPTEAFF. In nucleotides, the CDR3 is TGTGCCAGCAGTTTAAGGGTTCCCACTGAAGCTTTCTTT.

J is TRBJ2-3 and V is TRBV12-3 or TRBV12-4; tentatively, D is TRBD1 or TRBD2 (5 bases each). Trimming removed 3 bases at V and 9 bases at J, with 13 bases between. This CDR3 is 13 amino acids long. The CDR3 is CASSFIVRGTQYF. The DNA of the CDR3 is TGTGCCAGCAGTTTCATCGTCCGGGGCACGCAGTATTTT.

The chain joins TRBV5-1 to TRBJ1-2; D gene uncertain. Trimming left V 2 bases short and J 1 base short, with 9 bases between. CDR1 is SGHRS, CDR2 YFSETQ, per germline. The CDR3 has 14 residues. The CDR3 DNA sequence: TGCGCCAGCAGCTTTGACCCCTTTAACTATGGCTACACCTTC. Protein sequence: CASSFDPFNYGYTF. The variable domain in full, completed from reference TRBV5-1 and TRBJ1-2, reads KAGVTQTPRYLIKTRGQQVTLSCSPISGHRSVSWYQQTPGQGLQFLFEYFSETQRNKGNFPGRFSGRQFSNSRSEMNVSTLELGDSALYLCASSFDPFNYGYTFGSGTRLTVV.

This clonotype was seen many times. The V and J genes are TRBV5-1 and TRBJ2-3; TRBD1 is a possible D gene (6 bases). CDR3 length: 15 amino acids. Germline lookup yields CDR1 SGHRS and CDR2 YFSETQ. V was cut by 3 bases and J by 3 bases, with 14 bases left in between. The chain's CDR3 is CASSSDVQGTDTQYF. The DNA of the CDR3 is TGCGCCAGCAGCTCGGACGTACAGGGTACAGATACGCAGTATTTT.

This rearrangement joins TRBV12-3 or TRBV12-4 to TRBJ1-5; 10 bases fit TRBD1. V trimming: 6 bases; J trimming: 4 bases; junction bases outside the gene matches: 6. The CDR3 has 15 residues. In nucleotides, the CDR3 is TGTGCCAGCAGGAGTAGGACAGGGGGAAATCAGCCCCAGCATTTT. Translation gives CASRSRTGGNQPQHF.

This clonotype showed up just a few times. This chain joins TRBV10-2 and TRBJ2-5; 7 bases line up with TRBD2. Trimming cost V 3 bases and J 5 bases; bases outside gene matches: 6. The CDR3 has 14 residues. CDR1 and CDR2 (germline): WSHSY, SAAADI. The CDR3 sequence: CASSDGGGWETQYF. In DNA form, the CDR3 reads TGCGCCAGCAGTGACGGCGGGGGTTGGGAGACCCAGTACTTC.

This chain's CDR3 is CASSSTGTDRNMNTEAFF. In DNA, the CDR3 is TGTGCCAGCAGCTCCACCGGGACGGATAGAAACATGAACACTGAAGCTTTCTTT. V is TRBV11-1 and J is TRBJ1-1; the D gene is possibly TRBD1 (5 bases). The CDR3 is made up of 18 amino acids. V lost 4 bases and J lost 0, with 21 bases in between. Germline-derived CDR1 and CDR2 are SGHAT and FQDESV (reference sequence).

This clonotype was counted a few times. The chain links TRBV7-2 to TRBJ2-1; 8 nucleotides match TRBD2. CDR3 length equals 17 residues. Germline values: CDR1 SGHTA, CDR2 FQGNSA. Trimming at V came to 2 bases and at J to 4 bases, leaving 10 bases not matched to a gene. The CDR3 DNA reads TGTGCCAGCAGCTTACAGACTAGCGCCTGGGGGTACAATGAGCAGTTCTTC. It encodes CASSLQTSAWGYNEQFF.

This clonotype was observed a few times. V usage is TRBV9 and J usage is TRBJ2-1, with 7 bases identical to TRBD1. The CDR3 has 16 amino acids. V shed 0 bases and J 4 bases; nucleotides not matched to a gene: 7. Per germline, CDR1 SGDLS and CDR2 YYNGEE. CDR3 protein: CASSVGTGLRYNEQFF. The CDR3 region has the DNA TGTGCCAGCAGCGTAGGGACAGGTCTGAGGTACAATGAGCAGTTCTTC.

This clonotype was observed many times. The chain combines TRBV19 with TRBJ2-1; no reliable D call. The germline gives CDR1 LNHDA, CDR2 SQIVND (reference sequence). V lost 6 bases and J lost 9, with 9 bases in between. CDR3 length: 11 residues. The CDR3 nucleotides are TGTGCCAGTAGAAGGAGTCTTGAGCAGTTCTTC. Its translation: CASRRSLEQFF.

Note on this clonotype: A much larger clone sits a single nucleotide away, making a read error possible. The CDR3 carries no conserved terminal phenylalanine or tryptophan, so it likely arises from a read error. V gene TRBV20-1 combines with J gene TRBJ2-1; 14 bases agree with TRBD2. Germline CDR1 is DFQATT and CDR2 is SNEGSKA (reference sequence). This CDR3 region has 13 residues. V gave up 4 bases and J gave up 9 bases; unmatched junction bases: 2. The CDR3 loop reads CSAMGLAGVEQFC. The CDR3 nucleotides read TGCAGTGCTATGGGACTAGCGGGAGTTGAGCAGTTCTGC.

V gene TRBV14 combines with J gene TRBJ2-6; D is possibly TRBD1 (6 bases). V was clipped by 2 bases and J by 2 bases, with 10 bases between them. The CDR3 extends over 16 amino acids. The germline gives CDR1 SGHDN, CDR2 FVKESK. The CDR3 sequence is CASSQNRVAGANVLTF. The CDR3 region has the DNA TGTGCCAGCAGCCAAAACAGGGTGGCTGGGGCCAACGTCCTGACTTTC.

The chain links TRBV4-3 to TRBJ2-1; D gene uncertain. Trimming left V 1 base short and J 10 bases short, with 11 bases between. Per germline, CDR1 LGHNA and CDR2 YSLEER. The CDR3 is 13 amino acids. The CDR3 region has the DNA TGCGCCAGCAGCCAAGTGGACCGCGTGGAGCAGTTCTTC. Its protein product is CASSQVDRVEQFF.

V is TRBV12-3 or TRBV12-4 and J is TRBJ1-3; tentatively, D is TRBD1 (6 bases). V gave up 1 base and J gave up 3 bases, with 16 bases separating them. CDR3 length: 17 residues. The CDR3 spells CASSLVPPGGHGNTIYF. The CDR3 DNA reads TGTGCCAGCAGTTTAGTCCCCCCCGGGGGGCATGGAAACACCATATATTTT.

This clonotype came up many times. The chain recombines TRBV7-9 with TRBJ2-1; TRBD1 is a possible D gene (6 bases). V was pared by 4 bases and J by 7 bases, with 20 bases between. In germline, CDR1 is SEHNR, CDR2 FQNEAQ (reference sequence). This CDR3 region has 16 residues. Written as DNA, the CDR3 is TGTGCCAGCAGCTGGGTCCTTGTAGGGGGAATTAATGAGCAGTTCTTC. Translated: CASSWVLVGGINEQFF.

A few counts support this clonotype. The V call is TRBV29-1, the J call TRBJ1-2; 8 bases line up with TRBD1. Germline values: CDR1 SQVTM, CDR2 ANQGSEA. V shed 7 bases, J shed 5 bases, and the junction held 9 bases outside the gene matches. This CDR3 comprises 13 residues. The DNA of the CDR3 is TGCAGCGCACAGACAGGGGTGGAATATGGCTACACCTTC. It yields the protein CSAQTGVEYGYTF.

This clonotype was counted a few times. The chain carries TRBV6-1 and TRBJ1-4; a weak D match, TRBD1 (6 bases). Germline V gene sequence: CDR1 MNHNS, CDR2 SASEGT. The CDR3 extends over 15 amino acids. Trimming removed 6 bases from V and 8 bases from J, with 19 bases in between. CDR3 nucleotides: TGTGCCAGCAGCCCCCTTGTGGGGGCGGTAGAAAAACTGTTTTTT. Its protein is CASSPLVGAVEKLFF.